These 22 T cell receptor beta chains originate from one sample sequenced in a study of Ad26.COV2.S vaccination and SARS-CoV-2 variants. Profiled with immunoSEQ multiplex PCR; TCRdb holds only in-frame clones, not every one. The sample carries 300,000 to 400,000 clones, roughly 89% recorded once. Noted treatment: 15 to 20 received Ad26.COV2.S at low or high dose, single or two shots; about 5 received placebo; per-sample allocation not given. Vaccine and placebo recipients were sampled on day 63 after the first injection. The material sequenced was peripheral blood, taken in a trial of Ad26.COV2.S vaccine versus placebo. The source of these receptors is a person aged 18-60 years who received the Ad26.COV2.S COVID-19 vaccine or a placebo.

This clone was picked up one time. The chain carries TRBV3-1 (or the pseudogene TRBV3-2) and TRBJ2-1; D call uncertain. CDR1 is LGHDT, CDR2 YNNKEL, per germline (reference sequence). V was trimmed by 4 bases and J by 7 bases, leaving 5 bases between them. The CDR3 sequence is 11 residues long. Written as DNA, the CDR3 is TGTGCCAGCAGCCTAGGGAATGAGCAGTTCTTC. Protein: CASSLGNEQFF.

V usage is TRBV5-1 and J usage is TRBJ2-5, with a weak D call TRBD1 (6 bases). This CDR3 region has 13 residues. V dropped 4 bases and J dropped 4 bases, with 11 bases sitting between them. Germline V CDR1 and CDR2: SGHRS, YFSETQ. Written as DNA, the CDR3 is TGCGCCAGCAGCACAGGGAATGCAGAGACCCAGTACTTC. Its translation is CASSTGNAETQYF.

CDR3 sequence (DNA): TGTGCCAGCAGCAACACTGCCCCCTCCTCTGGAAACACCATATATTTT. It is translated as CASSNTAPSSGNTIYF. The rearrangement uses TRBV3-1 (or the pseudogene TRBV3-2) and TRBJ1-3; the D is unclear. The CDR3 has 16 residues. Germline assignment: CDR1 LGHDT and CDR2 YNNKEL (reference sequence). V lost 5 bases, J lost 0 bases, and 14 bases lay in between.

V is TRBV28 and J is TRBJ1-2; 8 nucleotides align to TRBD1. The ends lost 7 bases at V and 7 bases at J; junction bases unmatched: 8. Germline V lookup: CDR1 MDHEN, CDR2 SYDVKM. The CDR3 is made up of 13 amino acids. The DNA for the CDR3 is TGTGCCAGCAATTATAACAGGGGGACTGGCTACACCTTC. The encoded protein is CASNYNRGTGYTF.

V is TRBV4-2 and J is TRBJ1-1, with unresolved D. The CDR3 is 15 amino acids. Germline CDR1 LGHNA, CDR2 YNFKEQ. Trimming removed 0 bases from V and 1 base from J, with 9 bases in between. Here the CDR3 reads CASSQDYAENTEAFF. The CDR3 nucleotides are TGTGCCAGCAGCCAAGATTATGCAGAGAACACTGAAGCTTTCTTT.

The CDR3 loop reads CASSQSQGQGQYF. The DNA for the CDR3 is TGTGCCAGCAGTCAATCACAGGGTCAGGGGCAGTACTTC. This rearrangement joins TRBV6-5 to TRBJ2-7; a weak D match, TRBD1 (6 bases). Germline CDR1 MNHEY, CDR2 SVGAGI. The V gene lost 5 bases and the J gene lost 9 bases, with 17 bases spanning the gap. The CDR3 runs 13 residues.

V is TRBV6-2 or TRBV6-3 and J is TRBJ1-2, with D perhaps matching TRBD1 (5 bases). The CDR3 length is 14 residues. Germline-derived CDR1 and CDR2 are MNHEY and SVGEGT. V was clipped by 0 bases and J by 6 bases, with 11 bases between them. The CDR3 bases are TGTGCCAGCAGTTACTCGTTCGGGGGGGATGGCTACACCTTC. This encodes CASSYSFGGDGYTF.

This CDR3 is CASSLGPGGQPQHF. The CDR3 DNA reads as TGTGCCAGCAGCTTAGGGCCGGGCGGTCAGCCCCAGCATTTT. The gene calls are TRBV7-8 and TRBJ1-5; D is unclear. The germline V and J ends were trimmed by 1 base and 6 bases, with 10 bases remaining between them. The CDR3 is 14 residues long. Germline values: CDR1 SGHVS, CDR2 FQNEAQ.

The CDR3: CASSGTGGNEQFF. DNA of the CDR3: TGTGCCAGCAGCGGGACAGGGGGCAATGAGCAGTTCTTC. This chain uses TRBV6-4 with TRBJ2-1; TRBD1 matches 11 bases. The V segment lost 6 bases and the J segment 6 bases; nucleotides outside the gene matches: 1. CDR1 and CDR2 from the germline V gene are MRHNA and SNTAGT. This CDR3 is 13 amino acids long.

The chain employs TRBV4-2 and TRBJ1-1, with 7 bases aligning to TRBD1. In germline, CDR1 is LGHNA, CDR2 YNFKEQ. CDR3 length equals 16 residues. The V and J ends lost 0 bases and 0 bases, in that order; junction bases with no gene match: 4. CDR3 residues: CASSQDPGQLNTEAFF. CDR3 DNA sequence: TGTGCCAGCAGCCAAGATCCGGGACAGCTGAACACTGAAGCTTTCTTT.

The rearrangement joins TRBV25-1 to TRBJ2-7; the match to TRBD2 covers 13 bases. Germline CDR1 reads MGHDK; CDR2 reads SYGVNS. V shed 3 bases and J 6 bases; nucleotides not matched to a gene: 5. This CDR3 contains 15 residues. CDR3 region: CASSEWTSGRREQYF. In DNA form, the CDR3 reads TGTGCCAGCAGTGAGTGGACTAGCGGGAGACGCGAGCAGTACTTC.

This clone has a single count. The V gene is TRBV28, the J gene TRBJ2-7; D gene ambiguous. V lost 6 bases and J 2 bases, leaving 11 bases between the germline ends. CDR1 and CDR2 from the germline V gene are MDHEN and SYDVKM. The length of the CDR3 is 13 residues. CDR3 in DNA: TGTGCCAGCAGGAATGACGTTACCTACGAGCAGTACTTC. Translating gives CASRNDVTYEQYF.

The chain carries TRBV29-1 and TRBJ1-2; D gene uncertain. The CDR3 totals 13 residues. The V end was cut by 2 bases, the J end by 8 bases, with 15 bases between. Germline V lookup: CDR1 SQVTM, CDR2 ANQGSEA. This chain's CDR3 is CSVERGGMRGYTF. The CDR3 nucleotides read TGCAGCGTTGAAAGAGGCGGGATGCGAGGCTACACCTTC. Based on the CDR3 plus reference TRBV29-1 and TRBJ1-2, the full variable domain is SAVISQKPSRDICQRGTSLTIQCQVDSQVTMMFWYRQQPGQSLTLIATANQGSEATYESGFVIDKFPISRPNLTFSTLTVSNMSPEDSSIYLCSVERGGMRGYTFGSGTRLTVV.

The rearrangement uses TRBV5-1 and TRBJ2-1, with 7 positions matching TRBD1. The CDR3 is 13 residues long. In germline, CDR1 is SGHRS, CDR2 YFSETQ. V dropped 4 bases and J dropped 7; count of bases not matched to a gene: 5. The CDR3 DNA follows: TGCGCCAGCAGCCATACAGGGGCGAATGAGCAGTTCTTC. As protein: CASSHTGANEQFF.

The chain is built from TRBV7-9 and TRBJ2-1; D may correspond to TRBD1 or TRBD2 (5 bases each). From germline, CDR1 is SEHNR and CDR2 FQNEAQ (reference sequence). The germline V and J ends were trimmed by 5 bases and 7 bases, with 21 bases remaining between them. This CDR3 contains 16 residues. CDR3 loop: CASSRVEGTSNNEQFF. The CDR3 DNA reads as TGTGCCAGCAGCCGCGTTGAAGGGACGAGCAATAATGAGCAGTTCTTC.

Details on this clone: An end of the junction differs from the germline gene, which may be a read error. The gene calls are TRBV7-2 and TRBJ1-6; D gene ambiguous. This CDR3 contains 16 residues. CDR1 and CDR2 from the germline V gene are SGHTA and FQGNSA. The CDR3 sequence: CASSQRPAVDNSPLYF. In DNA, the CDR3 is TGTGCCAGCAGCCAAAGGCCAGCCGTCGATAATTCACCCCTCTACTTT.

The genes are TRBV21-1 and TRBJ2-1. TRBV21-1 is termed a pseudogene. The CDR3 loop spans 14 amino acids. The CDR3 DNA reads TGTGCCAGCAGTCAGGACCGCCGGGACAATGAGCAGTTCTTC. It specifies CASSQDRRDNEQFF.

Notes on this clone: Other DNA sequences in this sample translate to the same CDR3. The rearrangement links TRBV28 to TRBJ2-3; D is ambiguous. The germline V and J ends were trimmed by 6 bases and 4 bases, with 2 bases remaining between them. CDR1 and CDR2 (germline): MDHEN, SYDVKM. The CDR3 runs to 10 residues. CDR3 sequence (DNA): TGTGCCAGCAGCTCAGATACGCAGTATTTT. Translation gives CASSSDTQYF.

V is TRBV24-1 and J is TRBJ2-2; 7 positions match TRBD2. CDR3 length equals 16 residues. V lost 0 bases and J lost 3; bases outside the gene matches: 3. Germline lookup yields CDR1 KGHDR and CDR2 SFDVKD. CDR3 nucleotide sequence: TGTGCCACCAGTGATTTGCAGGGAGGGGACACCGGGGAGCTGTTTTTT. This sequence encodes CATSDLQGGDTGELFF.

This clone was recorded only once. The CDR3 spells CASSPDGGSGNTIYF. CDR3 DNA: TGTGCCAGCAGCCCAGATGGAGGGTCCGGAAACACCATATATTTT. The chain has TRBV7-2 and TRBJ1-3, with unresolved D. Trimming took 5 bases from V and 4 from J, leaving 15 bases between them. The CDR3 extends over 15 amino acids. Germline V CDR1 and CDR2: SGHTA, FQGNSA.

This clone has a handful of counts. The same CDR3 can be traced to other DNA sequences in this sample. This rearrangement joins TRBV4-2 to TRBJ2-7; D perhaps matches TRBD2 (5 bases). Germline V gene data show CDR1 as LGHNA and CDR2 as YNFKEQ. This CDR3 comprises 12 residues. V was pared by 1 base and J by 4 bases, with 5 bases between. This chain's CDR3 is CASSQAGYEQYF. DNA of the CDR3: TGTGCCAGCAGCCAAGCGGGGTACGAGCAGTACTTC.

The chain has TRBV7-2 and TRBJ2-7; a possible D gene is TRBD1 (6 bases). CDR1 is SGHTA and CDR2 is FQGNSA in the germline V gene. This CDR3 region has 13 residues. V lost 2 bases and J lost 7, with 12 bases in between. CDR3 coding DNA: TGTGCCAGCAGCTTAATGGCTCAGGGGGAGCAGTACTTC. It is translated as CASSLMAQGEQYF.